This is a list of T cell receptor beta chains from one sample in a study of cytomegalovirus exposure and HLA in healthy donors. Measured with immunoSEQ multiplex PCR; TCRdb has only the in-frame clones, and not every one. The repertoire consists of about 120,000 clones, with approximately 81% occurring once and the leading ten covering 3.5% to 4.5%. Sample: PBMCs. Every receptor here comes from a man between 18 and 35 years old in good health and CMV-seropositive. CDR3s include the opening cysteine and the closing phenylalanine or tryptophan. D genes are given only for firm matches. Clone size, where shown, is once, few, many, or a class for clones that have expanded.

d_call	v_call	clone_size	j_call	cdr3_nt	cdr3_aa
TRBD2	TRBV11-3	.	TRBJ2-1	TGTGCCAGCAGTGCGGGAGGGCCACCCAATGAGCAGTTCTTC	CASSAGGPPNEQFF
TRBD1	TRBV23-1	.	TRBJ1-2	TGCGCCAGCAGTGATCCGGACAGGGGGCGTTATGGCTACACCTTC	CASSDPDRGRYGYTF
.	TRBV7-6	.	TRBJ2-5	TGTGCCAGCAGCGGACAGAACCAAGAGACCCAGTACTTC	CASSGQNQETQYF
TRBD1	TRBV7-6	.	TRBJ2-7	TGTGCCAGCAGCTCAGAGGGGGCGAGGACCTCCTACGAGCAGTACTTC	CASSSEGARTSYEQYF
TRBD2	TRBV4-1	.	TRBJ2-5	TGCGCCAGCAGCCAAGAAATAGCGGGGGGACCGAGAGGGACCCAGTACTTC	CASSQEIAGGPRGTQYF
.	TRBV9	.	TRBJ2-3	TGTGCCAGCAGCCAGAACACAGATACGCAGTATTTT	CASSQNTDTQYF
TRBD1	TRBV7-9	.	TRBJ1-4	TGTGCCAGCAGCCCCCCCGGGACAGGGGCGCAGCGGGGTAATGAAAAACTGTTTTTT	CASSPPGTGAQRGNEKLFF
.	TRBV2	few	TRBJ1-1	TGTGCCAGCAAAACCCTAGTCCCCGTGAGCACTGAAGCTTTCTTT	CASKTLVPVSTEAFF
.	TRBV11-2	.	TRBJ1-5	TGTGCCAGCAGCTTAGAGTGGACAGACAATCAGCCCCAGCATTTT	CASSLEWTDNQPQHF
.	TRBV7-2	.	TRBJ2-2	TGTGCCAGCAGCTTACTATTGAGCACCGGGGAGCTGTTTTTT	CASSLLLSTGELFF
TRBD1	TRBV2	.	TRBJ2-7	TGTGCCAGCAGCGACGACAGGGGGGACGAGCAGTACTTC	CASSDDRGDEQYF
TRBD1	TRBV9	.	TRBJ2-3	TGTGCCAGCAGCGTGGGGACGAGGGGGCCAGATACGCAGTATTTT	CASSVGTRGPDTQYF
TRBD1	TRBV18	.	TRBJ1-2	TGTGCCAGCTCACTAGGGACAGGGGGCACCGATGGCTACACCTTC	CASSLGTGGTDGYTF
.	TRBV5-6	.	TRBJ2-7	TGTGCCAGCAGCGGAGGGGCCATCTACGAGCAGTACTTC	CASSGGAIYEQYF
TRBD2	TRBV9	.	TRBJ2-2	TGTGCCAGCAGCGGGTATATAGCGGGAGGGTCCGGGGAGCTGTTTTTT	CASSGYIAGGSGELFF
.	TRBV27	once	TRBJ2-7	TGTGCCAGCAGTTTGTACAGCACTCTAGAGCAGTACTTC	CASSLYSTLEQYF
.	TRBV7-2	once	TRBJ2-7	TGTGCCAGCAGCCGCCAGACTAGGGGATACGAGCAGTACTTC	CASSRQTRGYEQYF
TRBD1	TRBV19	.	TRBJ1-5	TGTGCCAGTAGTACGGACAGGGAGAGCAATCAGCCCCAGCATTTT	CASSTDRESNQPQHF
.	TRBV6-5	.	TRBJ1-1	TGTGCCAGCAGTTACCGGGGATTGAACACTGAAGCTTTCTTT	CASSYRGLNTEAFF